A single sample gave rise to the 13 T cell receptor beta chains below, sequenced in a study of blood T cell repertoires in COVID-19. Profiled with immunoSEQ multiplex PCR; TCRdb holds only in-frame clones, not every one. The sample lists some 100,000 clones; around 86% were seen once. The sample was peripheral blood. The receptors were gathered from a human donor in a cohort sampled during active COVID-19.

The chain joins TRBV19 to TRBJ2-5; TRBD2 agrees at 7 bases. V was pared by 8 bases and J by 4 bases, with 7 bases of the junction left unmatched. Germline values: CDR1 LNHDA, CDR2 SQIVND (reference sequence). The CDR3 consists of 13 residues. The DNA of the CDR3 is TGTGCCAGTCAAACCGGGACTACAGAGACCCAGTACTTC. This sequence encodes CASQTGTTETQYF.

This rearrangement joins TRBV4-2 to TRBJ2-7, with 10 bases matching TRBD2. Germline V CDR1 and CDR2: LGHNA, YNFKEQ. Germline trimming cut 1 base from V and 5 bases from J; bases unmatched to any gene: 8. The CDR3 spans 16 residues. DNA of the CDR3: TGTGCCAGCAGCCAAGCTCATAGCGGGGGGAGTAACGAGCAGTACTTC. It yields the protein CASSQAHSGGSNEQYF.

The chain links TRBV10-3 to TRBJ1-3; the match to TRBD1 covers 8 bases. CDR3 size: 15 residues. Germline CDR1 ENHRY, CDR2 SYGVKD. V gave up 4 bases and J gave up 4 bases; unmatched junction bases: 6. The CDR3 loop is CAISASGGQGNTIYF. The CDR3, as DNA: TGTGCCATCAGTGCGTCAGGGGGCCAAGGAAACACCATATATTTT.

On this clone itself: At one end the junction does not follow the germline gene, possibly because of a read error. V and J are TRBV28 and TRBJ2-2; TRBD2 matches at 8 bases. CDR3 length: 16 residues. Germline assignment: CDR1 MDHEN and CDR2 SYDVKM. The CDR3: CARSVPGGANTGELFF. As DNA, the CDR3 is TGTGCCCGCAGTGTCCCGGGGGGGGCGAACACCGGGGAGCTGTTTTTT.

The genes are TRBV10-3 and TRBJ1-2; 7 bases align to TRBD1. The germline V gene has CDR1 ENHRY and CDR2 SYGVKD. The CDR3 contains 15 residues. Losses at the gene ends were 5 bases for V and 1 base for J; bases not matched to a gene: 7. The CDR3 region is CAISTTGNNNYGYTF. CDR3 DNA sequence: TGTGCCATCAGTACGACAGGGAACAATAACTATGGCTACACCTTC.

The chain has TRBV30 and TRBJ2-1; TRBD2 agrees at 7 bases. The CDR3 totals 16 residues. From germline, CDR1 is GTSNPN and CDR2 SVGIG (reference sequence). V lost 2 bases to trimming and J lost 3 bases; unmatched junction nucleotides: 10. The CDR3 protein is CAWSSPLAAYYNEQFF. CDR3 DNA sequence: TGTGCCTGGAGTTCCCCCCTAGCGGCATACTACAATGAGCAGTTCTTC. The whole variable domain, remainder taken from reference TRBV30 and TRBJ2-1, is SQTIHQWPATLVQPVGSPLSLECTVEGTSNPNLYWYRQAAGRGLQLLFYSVGIGQISSEVPQNLSASRPQDRQFILSSKKLLLSDSGFYLCAWSSPLAAYYNEQFFGPGTRLTVL.

The gene calls are TRBV28 and TRBJ2-2; 8 bases are shared with TRBD1. Germline loops: CDR1 MDHEN, CDR2 SYDVKM. V shed 6 bases, J shed 3 bases, and the junction held 3 bases outside the gene matches. CDR3 length equals 14 residues. The CDR3 protein is CASRLTGDTGELFF. CDR3 DNA sequence: TGTGCCAGCAGGCTGACAGGGGACACCGGGGAGCTGTTTTTT.

The genes are TRBV5-4 and TRBJ2-3; a possible D gene is TRBD2 (7 bases). Trimming took off 4 bases at V and 0 bases at J, with 15 bases between the two ends. CDR3 length: 16 residues. Per the germline V gene, CDR1 is SGHNT and CDR2 is YYREEE (reference sequence). The CDR3, as DNA: TGTGCCAGCAGCCCTGGGGGGGCCCGTAGCACAGATACGCAGTATTTT. As protein: CASSPGGARSTDTQYF.

The chain links TRBV5-1 to TRBJ2-1; 11 nucleotides agree with TRBD1. Germline CDR1 is SGHRS and CDR2 is YFSETQ. Germline trimming cut 4 bases from V and 7 bases from J; bases unmatched to any gene: 4. CDR3 length equals 14 residues. The CDR3 protein is CASSVGQGVNEQFF. The CDR3 bases are TGCGCCAGCAGCGTGGGACAGGGGGTGAATGAGCAGTTCTTC.

The CDR3 region is CASSIGASGLGEQFF. DNA of the CDR3: TGTGCCAGTAGTATTGGGGCTAGCGGCCTAGGTGAGCAGTTCTTC. The chain is built from TRBV19 and TRBJ2-1; the match to TRBD2 covers 7 bases. The V and J ends lost 3 bases and 9 bases, in that order; junction bases with no gene match: 11. CDR3 length equals 15 residues. The V gene's germline CDR1 is LNHDA and CDR2 SQIVND (reference sequence).

The V call is TRBV3-1 (or the pseudogene TRBV3-2), the J call TRBJ2-3; 10 bases line up with TRBD2. The CDR3 consists of 16 residues. V was clipped by 0 bases and J by 3 bases; unmatched bases: 3. Germline assignment: CDR1 LGHDT and CDR2 YNNKEL (reference sequence). The CDR3 reads CASSQEWTSGTDTQYF. The CDR3 coding sequence is TGTGCCAGCAGCCAAGAGTGGACTAGCGGAACAGATACGCAGTATTTT.

This clone has a handful of counts. Other DNA sequences in the sample encode the same CDR3. The chain uses TRBV18 and TRBJ2-1, with D possibly matching TRBD2 (6 bases). The CDR3 covers 15 residues. V lost 0 bases and J 0 bases, leaving 6 bases between the germline ends. The germline V gene has CDR1 KGHSH and CDR2 LQKENI. This CDR3 reads CASSPPGGSYNEQFF. CDR3 nucleotides: TGTGCCAGCTCACCACCGGGGGGCTCCTACAATGAGCAGTTCTTC. Full variable domain (rest looked up from reference TRBV18 and TRBJ2-1): NAGVMQNPRHLVRRRGQEARLRCSPMKGHSHVYWYRQLPEEGLKFMVYLQKENIIDESGMPKERFSAEFPKEGPSILRIQQVVRGDSAAYFCASSPPGGSYNEQFFGPGTRLTVL.

The chain uses TRBV28 and TRBJ2-3; 12 nucleotides match TRBD2. Germline CDR1 MDHEN, CDR2 SYDVKM. Unmatched junction bases numbered 4, after V lost 7 bases and J lost 5 bases. This CDR3 is 14 amino acids long. In DNA, the CDR3 is TGTGCCAGCATACCGGGACTAGCGGGAGATACGCAGTATTTT. Its protein product is CASIPGLAGDTQYF.